A selection of T cell receptor beta chains follows, all from one sample in a study of T cell responses to AZD1222 COVID-19 vaccine. The repertoire was sequenced with immunoSEQ multiplex PCR; TCRdb's copy has only in-frame clones and lacks some. The profile shows roughly 70,000 clones, about 93% of them singletons. The specimen comprised peripheral blood, sampled 28 days after the second dose of the MenACWY control vaccine. The origin of the receptors is an adult who received the MenACWY meningococcal vaccine as a control. The CDR3 runs from the conserved cysteine through the conserved F or W. The D gene is left open where the match is weak. Clone size is not always given. Where it is, it says once, few, many or a class for expanded clones.

NA,TRBJ2-1,TRBV20-1,NA,CSASDGVMNEQFF,TGCAGTGCTAGTGACGGGGTTATGAATGAGCAGTTCTTC
NA,TRBJ1-6,TRBV18,once,CASSPARDSPLHF,TGTGCCAGCTCACCCGCGAGGGATTCACCCCTCCACTTT
NA,TRBJ1-1,TRBV4-1,few,CASSQGVGGFDTEAFF,TGCGCCAGCAGCCAAGGGGTGGGTGGGTTTGACACTGAAGCTTTCTTT
TRBD1,TRBJ2-2,TRBV2,NA,CASRYGTGGAGELFF,TGTGCCAGCAGATACGGGACAGGGGGTGCCGGGGAGCTGTTTTTT
NA,TRBJ2-7,TRBV11-3,NA,CASSLDDPGEQYF,TGTGCCAGCAGCTTAGACGATCCAGGCGAGCAGTACTTC
NA,TRBJ1-1,TRBV28,NA,CASRPFGAEGGFGAFF,TGTGCCAGCAGGCCTTTCGGGGCAGAGGGGGGATTCGGAGCTTTCTTT
NA,TRBJ2-2,TRBV4-3,NA,CASSQGVGELFF,TGCGCCAGCAGCCAAGGAGTCGGGGAGCTGTTTTTT
NA,TRBJ2-7,TRBV27,NA,CASSLAGYEQYF,TGTGCCAGCAGTTTGGCGGGGTACGAGCAGTACTTC
NA,TRBJ2-3,TRBV7-6,NA,CASSLTGTDTQYF,TGTGCCAGCAGCTTAACCGGGACCGATACGCAGTATTTT
NA,TRBJ2-5,TRBV12-3/TRBV12-4,NA,CASSYNLGETQYF,TGTGCCAGCAGTTATAACCTCGGGGAGACCCAGTACTTC
NA,TRBJ1-1,TRBV25-1,NA,CASSGSWGAGGTEAFF,TGTGCCAGCAGTGGTTCTTGGGGGGCGGGTGGCACTGAAGCTTTCTTT
NA,TRBJ1-3,TRBV5-1,NA,CASREGGPFSGNTIYF,TGCGCCAGCAGGGAGGGGGGCCCGTTCTCTGGAAACACCATATATTTT
NA,TRBJ1-6,TRBV13,NA,CASSLAGVQGFSYNSPLHF,TGTGCCAGCAGCCTGGCGGGGGTGCAGGGATTCTCCTATAATTCACCCCTCCACTTT
NA,TRBJ2-7,TRBV30,NA,CAWSVTGFYEQYF,TGTGCCTGGAGTGTTACGGGTTTCTACGAGCAGTACTTC
NA,TRBJ2-7,TRBV7-8,NA,CASSSGGPYEQYF,TGTGCCAGCAGCTCCGGGGGCCCCTACGAGCAGTACTTC
NA,TRBJ2-7,TRBV10-3,medium-sized,CAISESDSSYEQYF,TGTGCCATCAGTGAGTCGGACAGCTCCTACGAGCAGTACTTC
NA,TRBJ2-1,TRBV5-1,once,CASSLRGVDEQFF,TGCGCCAGCAGCTTGAGGGGGGTAGATGAGCAGTTCTTC
NA,TRBJ1-5,TRBV6-1,NA,CASSEGVSGFNQPQHF,TGTGCCAGCAGTGAAGGAGTATCAGGGTTTAATCAGCCCCAGCATTTT
NA,TRBJ2-3,TRBV10-2,NA,CASSVSSNGQTQYF,TGCGCCAGCAGTGTGTCTTCCAACGGTCAGACGCAGTATTTT
NA,TRBJ1-1,TRBV11-3,NA,CASSFGGRGTEAFF,TGTGCCAGCAGCTTCGGGGGCCGTGGGACTGAAGCTTTCTTT
TRBD2,TRBJ2-1,TRBV19,NA,CASSLSGLAGYNEQFF,TGTGCCAGTAGTCTGAGTGGGCTAGCGGGCTACAATGAGCAGTTCTTC
NA,TRBJ1-2,TRBV28,NA,CASRRGLSGYTF,TGTGCCAGCAGGAGGGGGTTGTCTGGCTACACCTTC
NA,TRBJ2-2,TRBV11-3,NA,CASSPVTGELFF,TGTGCCAGCTCTCCCGTTACCGGGGAGCTGTTTTTT
TRBD2,TRBJ2-1,TRBV3-1/TRBV3-2,NA,CASSPTSPSGRGYNEQFF,TGTGCCAGCAGCCCGACTTCCCCTAGCGGGAGGGGTTACAATGAGCAGTTCTTC
NA,TRBJ1-5,TRBV27,NA,CASSRDNSNQPQHF,TGTGCCAGCAGCCGAGACAACAGCAATCAGCCCCAGCATTTT
NA,TRBJ2-7,TRBV12-3/TRBV12-4,NA,CASGLTYEQYF,TGTGCCAGCGGCCTGACTTACGAGCAGTACTTC
TRBD1,TRBJ1-1,TRBV29-1,NA,CSAPTGGQPNTEAFF,TGCAGCGCCCCCACAGGGGGACAACCGAACACTGAAGCTTTCTTT
TRBD2,TRBJ2-1,TRBV27,NA,CASSYLAGVNEQFF,TGTGCCAGCAGTTATCTAGCGGGAGTAAATGAGCAGTTCTTC
NA,TRBJ1-4,TRBV3-1/TRBV3-2,NA,CASSQGPSGGEKLFF,TGTGCCAGCAGCCAAGGTCCTTCGGGGGGGGAAAAACTGTTTTTT
TRBD1,TRBJ2-6,TRBV5-1,NA,CASSLQGSYSGANVLTF,TGCGCCAGCAGCTTACAGGGGTCGTACTCTGGGGCCAACGTCCTGACTTTC
NA,TRBJ1-5,TRBV5-8,NA,CASSSGRSSNQPQHF,TGTGCCAGCAGCTCGGGAAGATCTAGCAATCAGCCCCAGCATTTT
TRBD1,TRBJ1-1,TRBV11-3,few,CASSFGQGDTEAFF,TGTGCCAGCAGCTTCGGACAGGGGGACACTGAAGCTTTCTTT
NA,TRBJ1-5,TRBV4-1,once,CASGPTGNGNQPQHF,TGCGCCAGCGGGCCCACCGGAAATGGCAATCAGCCCCAGCATTTT
TRBD2,TRBJ2-1,TRBV5-1,NA,CASSLSAGASYNEQFF,TGCGCCAGCAGCTTGTCAGCGGGAGCATCCTACAATGAGCAGTTCTTC
NA,TRBJ2-4,TRBV7-2,NA,CASSSRAPAKNIQYF,TGTGCCAGCAGCTCCCGGGCGCCGGCCAAAAACATTCAGTACTTC
NA,TRBJ2-3,TRBV28,NA,CASSSGGYTDTQYF,TGTGCCAGCAGTTCAGGCGGCTACACAGATACGCAGTATTTT
NA,TRBJ2-2,TRBV11-2,NA,CASSQVQGRTGELFF,TGTGCCAGCAGCCAAGTTCAGGGAAGGACCGGGGAGCTGTTTTTT
NA,TRBJ1-2,TRBV4-1,once,CASTRGDGNNYGYTF,TGCGCCAGCACGCGAGGGGACGGGAATAACTATGGCTACACCTTC
NA,TRBJ2-1,TRBV19,NA,CASSIAEGGEQFF,TGTGCCAGTAGTATAGCGGAGGGGGGTGAGCAGTTCTTC
NA,TRBJ2-7,TRBV18,NA,CASSLPRGTSSYEQYF,TGTGCCAGCTCACTACCCAGGGGCACCAGCTCCTACGAGCAGTACTTC
NA,TRBJ2-1,TRBV12-3/TRBV12-4,NA,CASSPAGNNEQFF,TGTGCCAGCAGCCCCGCAGGAAACAATGAGCAGTTCTTC
NA,TRBJ1-1,TRBV10-3,NA,CAISEGGTEAFF,TGTGCCATCAGTGAGGGGGGAACTGAAGCTTTCTTT
NA,TRBJ1-3,TRBV28,NA,CASEFDAGNTIYF,TGTGCCAGCGAGTTTGATGCTGGAAACACCATATATTTT
TRBD2,TRBJ2-5,TRBV7-9,few,CASSLGGSPQETQYF,TGTGCCAGCAGCTTGGGCGGGAGCCCTCAAGAGACCCAGTACTTC
NA,TRBJ1-2,TRBV5-4,NA,CASSLEAGKNYGYTF,TGTGCCAGCAGCTTGGAGGCAGGGAAAAACTATGGCTACACCTTC
NA,TRBJ2-7,TRBV5-1,once,CASSPGRTILYEQYF,TGCGCCAGCAGCCCGGGACGGACGATCCTTTACGAGCAGTACTTC
NA,TRBJ2-3,TRBV3-1/TRBV3-2,NA,CASSQDRRDTQYF,TGTGCCAGCAGCCAAGATAGGAGAGATACGCAGTATTTT
TRBD1,TRBJ1-4,TRBV19,NA,CASSATGGGNEKLFF,TGTGCCAGTAGTGCAACAGGGGGCGGCAATGAAAAACTGTTTTTT
NA,TRBJ1-5,TRBV6-5,NA,CASSLGREEWPQHF,TGTGCCAGCAGTCTTGGACGGGAGGAGTGGCCCCAGCATTTT
NA,TRBJ2-7,TRBV6-5,NA,CASSYSRDNFYEQYF,TGTGCCAGCAGTTACTCCAGAGACAACTTCTACGAGCAGTACTTC
NA,TRBJ2-1,TRBV7-9,NA,CASSFGGSSSYNEQFF,TGTGCCAGCAGCTTCGGTGGGAGCAGCTCCTACAATGAGCAGTTCTTC
NA,TRBJ1-5,TRBV7-9,NA,CASSFTGDQPQHF,TGTGCCAGCAGCTTTACCGGGGATCAGCCCCAGCATTTT